The entry below describes one T cell receptor (beta chain). This sample stems from a study of PD-1 blockade in classical Hodgkin lymphoma. Study overall: On a schedule of every 2 weeks, patients received nivolumab 3 mg/kg intravenously.

The V segment lost 4 bases and the J segment 0 bases; nucleotides outside the gene matches: 6. Germline V gives CDR1 PRHDT, CDR2 FYEKMQ (reference sequence). This CDR3 has 16 residues. Libraries were prepared by immunoSEQ multiplex PCR; TCRdb keeps only in-frame clonotypes and omits some of them. The sample lists more than 10,000 clones; more than 85% were seen once. Each patient relapsed following autologous stem cell transplantation, and prior brentuximab vedotin exposure differed. The specimen comprised peripheral blood mononuclear cells (PBMCs), sampled at baseline. The receptor was isolated from a human donor with classical Hodgkin lymphoma. The J gene is TRBJ2-7, the V gene TRBV13; 10 bases are shared with TRBD2. The CDR3 loop is CASSSSGGSSSYEQYF. DNA for the CDR3: TGTGCCAGCAGCTCTAGCGGGGGTTCGAGCTCCTACGAGCAGTACTTC.